What follows are 15 T cell receptor beta chains derived from one specimen sequenced in a study of shared clonotypes between healthy human individuals. The assay was immunoSEQ multiplex PCR, and TCRdb's table has in-frame clones only and misses some. The repertoire includes fewer than 1.6 million clones, approximately 98.5% of them detected once, and 0.3% to 0.45% sits in the top ten. The sequenced sample was naive CD4+ T cells sorted from blood. Subset in this sample: CD45RA+ positively selected. The receptors derive from a man younger than 45 in good health.

The chain recombines TRBV28 with TRBJ2-1; 12 nucleotides align to TRBD2. V dropped 9 bases and J dropped 3; count of bases not matched to a gene: 6. The CDR3 has 15 residues. The germline CDR1 and CDR2 sequences are MDHEN and SYDVKM. DNA for the CDR3: TGTGCCAGTAAACTAGCGGGGGGACTCTACAATGAGCAGTTCTTC. Amino acid sequence: CASKLAGGLYNEQFF.

The V gene is TRBV6-5, the J gene TRBJ1-5; D possibly corresponds to TRBD1 (6 bases). This CDR3 has 14 residues. Germline V gene lookup returns CDR1 MNHEY and CDR2 SVGAGI. With 6 bases removed from V and 5 bases from J, the gap between germline ends came to 14 bases. The CDR3 DNA reads TGTGCCAGCAGGTCTATTACAGGGCATCAGCCCCAGCATTTT. The encoded protein is CASRSITGHQPQHF.

In regard to this clone: At the DNA level, this CDR3 is encoded by other sequences in the same sample as well. This chain joins TRBV9 and TRBJ2-5, with D perhaps given as TRBD1 or TRBD2 (5 bases each). The CDR3 length is 14 residues. The V gene lost 3 bases and the J gene lost 5 bases, with 14 bases spanning the gap. Germline-derived CDR1 and CDR2 are SGDLS and YYNGEE. CDR3 bases: TGTGCCAGCAGCGCGAGGGGCCTCGGGGAGACCCAGTACTTC. It is translated as CASSARGLGETQYF.

The gene calls are TRBV11-2 and TRBJ2-7; TRBD2 agrees at 9 bases. The CDR3 contains 15 residues. The germline V gene has CDR1 SGHAT and CDR2 FQNNGV. After removal of 1 base from V and 3 bases from J, the junction contained 4 bases not matched to a gene. This CDR3 reads CASSLVSGRIYEQYF. As DNA, the CDR3 is TGTGCCAGCAGCTTAGTCAGCGGGAGGATCTACGAGCAGTACTTC.

This sequence joins TRBV27 and TRBJ1-2; a possible D gene is TRBD1 (6 bases). V was cut by 6 bases and J by 0 bases, with 14 bases left in between. CDR3 length equals 15 residues. Germline loops: CDR1 MNHEY, CDR2 SMNVEV (reference sequence). The CDR3 loop reads CASREGGLANYGYTF. CDR3 nucleotides: TGTGCCAGCAGGGAAGGGGGGCTAGCTAACTATGGCTACACCTTC.

The chain uses TRBV18 and TRBJ1-1, with D possibly matching TRBD1 (5 bases). CDR3 length: 19 amino acids. The germline CDR1 and CDR2 sequences are KGHSH and LQKENI. The V end lost 6 bases, the J end lost 5 bases, and 31 bases lay between the germline ends. The CDR3 bases are TGTGCCAGCTCGCCGAAAGGAGGAGGGGAGAAACGAACGAGAACTGAAGCTTTCTTT. Protein: CASSPKGGGEKRTRTEAFF.

The chain has TRBV11-3 and TRBJ2-1, with D possibly being TRBD2 (6 bases). Germline V CDR1 and CDR2: SGHNT, YENEEA. The CDR3 contains 12 residues. V was cut by 8 bases and J by 8 bases, with 13 bases left in between. CDR3: CASGDSTYEQFF. As DNA, the CDR3 is TGTGCCAGCGGGGACTCCACGTATGAGCAGTTCTTC.

This clone was observed a single time. The V and J genes are TRBV18 and TRBJ2-7; 10 bases line up with TRBD1. The CDR3 is 16 amino acids. Germline trimming cut 3 bases from V and 11 bases from J; bases unmatched to any gene: 16. Germline V lookup: CDR1 KGHSH, CDR2 LQKENI. In DNA, the CDR3 is TGTGCCAGCTCACCCCGGCCGGAGGGACAGGGGCCGCTCGAGTACTTC. Translated: CASSPRPEGQGPLEYF.

The chain joins TRBV7-8 to TRBJ2-5; D gene ambiguous. V gave up 3 bases and J gave up 2 bases, with 4 bases separating them. The CDR3 sequence is 12 residues long. CDR1 SGHVS and CDR2 FQNEAQ come from the germline V gene. The CDR3 region is CASSFQQETQYF. In DNA, the CDR3 is TGTGCCAGCAGCTTCCAGCAAGAGACCCAGTACTTC.

The rearrangement links TRBV29-1 to TRBJ1-5; no definite D call. From germline, CDR1 is SQVTM and CDR2 ANQGSEA. Deletions cut 4 bases from V and 5 bases from J, with 6 bases between. The CDR3 covers 11 residues. Here the CDR3 DNA reads TGCAGCGTTGGGTCCCATCAGCCCCAGCATTTT. Amino acids: CSVGSHQPQHF.

A remark on this clone: The sample holds other DNA sequences that translate to the same CDR3. The V call is TRBV5-1, the J call TRBJ2-1; 11 bases fit TRBD2. Unmatched junction bases numbered 5, after V lost 5 bases and J lost 4 bases. CDR3 length: 15 residues. CDR1 SGHRS and CDR2 YFSETQ come from the germline V gene. The CDR3 protein is CASSSGLAVYNEQFF. The CDR3 DNA is TGCGCCAGCAGTTCGGGACTAGCGGTTTACAATGAGCAGTTCTTC.

Only one count was recorded for this clone. V is TRBV19 and J is TRBJ1-1, with D perhaps matching TRBD1 (6 bases). The CDR3 spans 14 residues. The V end was cut by 5 bases, the J end by 7 bases, with 17 bases between. Germline-derived CDR1 and CDR2 are LNHDA and SQIVND (reference sequence). The CDR3 DNA reads TGTGCCAGTAGTCCACACAGGGTGAGAGGTGAAGCTTTCTTT. It yields the protein CASSPHRVRGEAFF.

The chain has TRBV7-9 and TRBJ2-6; 9 nucleotides align to TRBD1. The CDR3 sequence is 16 residues long. Per germline, CDR1 SEHNR and CDR2 FQNEAQ (reference sequence). V lost 5 bases, J lost 4 bases, and 6 bases stayed unmatched. The DNA of the CDR3 is TGTGCCAGCAGCCCCGGGACAGGGTCAGGGGCCAACGTCCTGACTTTC. Protein product: CASSPGTGSGANVLTF.

The CDR3 DNA follows: TGTGCCAGCAGTCTCGGACGGGATAACTATGGCTACACCTTC. This gives the protein CASSLGRDNYGYTF. The chain combines TRBV6-5 with TRBJ1-2; no clear D. Germline V gene lookup returns CDR1 MNHEY and CDR2 SVGAGI. V was trimmed by 5 bases and J by 1 base, leaving 11 bases between them. The CDR3 totals 14 residues.

V gene TRBV5-1 combines with J gene TRBJ2-7; D possibly corresponds to TRBD2 (6 bases). There are 12 residues in the CDR3. Trimming stripped 3 bases from V and 7 bases from J, with 11 bases between. The germline gives CDR1 SGHRS, CDR2 YFSETQ. CDR3: CASSSSGEEQYF. The CDR3 DNA follows: TGCGCCAGCAGCTCGTCGGGGGAAGAGCAGTACTTC.